This is a list of T cell receptor beta chains from one sample in a study of blood T cell repertoires in COVID-19. Measured with immunoSEQ multiplex PCR; TCRdb has only the in-frame clones, and not every one. The sample holds more than 200,000 clones; approximately 80% are singletons and the top ten take under 5.5%. Specimen: peripheral blood. The receptors derive from a man in his sixties with acute or convalescent COVID-19. Each CDR3 is given with its conserved first and last residue. The order of the fields is V gene, D gene, J gene, clone size, CDR3 DNA, CDR3 protein. The D gene is left open where the match is weak. Expanded clones get a size class; other rows say once, few or many, or leave the size out.

TRBV18	TRBD1	TRBJ2-1	.	TGTGCCAGCTCACAAACAGGGGACAATGAGCAGTTCTTC	CASSQTGDNEQFF
TRBV7-8	.	TRBJ2-7	.	TGTGCCAGCAGCCCCACAGGGTTGGAGCAGTACTTC	CASSPTGLEQYF
TRBV25-1	.	TRBJ2-5	few	TGTGCCAGCAGTGACTGGGGAATCCAGGGGGAGACCCAGTACTTC	CASSDWGIQGETQYF
TRBV2	TRBD2	TRBJ2-3	.	TGTGCCAGCAGTGATCCCCTTCTAGCGGGGTTCACAGATACGCAGTATTTT	CASSDPLLAGFTDTQYF
TRBV9	TRBD1	TRBJ1-4	.	TGTGCCAGCAGCATCGGACAGGGGGCTTTTGAAAAACTGTTTTTT	CASSIGQGAFEKLFF
TRBV6-1	TRBD1	TRBJ1-5	.	TGTGCCAGCAGTGAAGCGTTAGGGGGCCGGGGCAATCAGCCCCAGCATTTT	CASSEALGGRGNQPQHF
TRBV28	TRBD1	TRBJ1-2	.	TGTGCCAGCAGTCTAGAAGGGGCAGGGGGCCTTCGGGGTGGCTACACCTTC	CASSLEGAGGLRGGYTF
TRBV18	.	TRBJ2-5	.	TGTGCCAGCTCACCACTTTTTACAGCTCAAGAGACCCAGTACTTC	CASSPLFTAQETQYF
TRBV27	TRBD2	TRBJ2-5	.	TGTGCCAGCAGTTTCGCGGGGGAAGGAGAGACCCAGTACTTC	CASSFAGEGETQYF
TRBV18	.	TRBJ2-7	.	TGTGCCAGCTCATCCAGGGGAGCGGGAAGCTACGAGCAGTACTTC	CASSSRGAGSYEQYF
TRBV27	TRBD2	TRBJ2-7	.	TGTGCCAGCAGTGCCGGGACTAGGAGGGCCGAGCAGTACTTC	CASSAGTRRAEQYF
TRBV19	.	TRBJ1-2	.	TGTGCCAGTAATGCCAGGGCGAACTATGGCTACACCTTC	CASNARANYGYTF
TRBV19	.	TRBJ1-4	.	TGTGCCAGTAGTACGCAGGCGACAACTAATGAAAAACTGTTTTTT	CASSTQATTNEKLFF
TRBV5-6	.	TRBJ1-1	.	TGTGCCAGCACCCGGGGGGGCTTGAACACTGAAGCTTTCTTT	CASTRGGLNTEAFF
TRBV4-1	TRBD1	TRBJ1-1	.	TGCGCCAGCAGCCTTCGACAGGGAGGGAACACTGAAGCTTTCTTT	CASSLRQGGNTEAFF
TRBV27	.	TRBJ1-2	.	TGTGCCAGCAGTTTGTCCGTAAGCTCTAACTATGGCTACACCTTC	CASSLSVSSNYGYTF
TRBV9	TRBD1	TRBJ2-5	few	TGTGCCAGCAGCGGACAGGGGGTGAGGGAGACCCAGTACTTC	CASSGQGVRETQYF
TRBV25-1	.	TRBJ2-7	.	TGTGCCAGCAGGGGGGTCGGGAGCTCCTACGAGCAGTACTTC	CASRGVGSSYEQYF
TRBV11-2	TRBD2	TRBJ2-2	.	TGTGCCAGCCCACTAGCGGGGGGGCCGTGGACCGGGGAGCTGTTTTTT	CASPLAGGPWTGELFF
TRBV19	.	TRBJ1-2	few	TGTGCCAGTAGGCGACAGGACCTCTATGGCTACACCTTC	CASRRQDLYGYTF
TRBV2	.	TRBJ1-6	.	TGTGCCAGCAGACGAGGCGATAGTAATTCACCCCTCCACTTT	CASRRGDSNSPLHF
TRBV7-9	TRBD1	TRBJ2-7	.	TGTGCCAGCAGCTTATCGACAGGGGTTTACGAGCAGTACTTC	CASSLSTGVYEQYF
TRBV7-9	TRBD1	TRBJ2-1	.	TGTGCCAGCAGCGGGTGGCTGGACAGGGTGCGCAATGAGCAGTTCTTC	CASSGWLDRVRNEQFF
TRBV18	TRBD1	TRBJ2-1	few	TGTGCCAGCTCAACACAGGGGGCCGACAATGAGCAGTTCTTC	CASSTQGADNEQFF
TRBV18	TRBD1	TRBJ2-7	.	TGTGCCAGCTCTTCCGGGACAGGGGGCGACGAGCAGTACTTC	CASSSGTGGDEQYF
TRBV18	.	TRBJ2-2	.	TGTGCCAGCTCGACAACGAACACCGGGGAGCTGTTTTTT	CASSTTNTGELFF
TRBV7-9	TRBD1	TRBJ2-5	few	TGTGCCAGCAGCTTAGGGTCGGTGGGACAGTTAGAGACCCAGTACTTC	CASSLGSVGQLETQYF
TRBV5-1	.	TRBJ2-7	.	TGCGCCAGCAGCTTACAGGGTCCTCGGTACGAGCAGTACTTC	CASSLQGPRYEQYF
TRBV5-1	.	TRBJ1-1	few	TGCGCCAGCAGCGAACGGTACGACACTGAAGCTTTCTTT	CASSERYDTEAFF
TRBV7-6	.	TRBJ1-5	.	TGTGCCAGCAGCTTAGAGTGGGGGGACAATCAGCCCCAGCATTTT	CASSLEWGDNQPQHF
TRBV9	.	TRBJ2-2	.	TGTGCCAGCAGCATCCGGGACTCCGGGGAGCTGTTTTTT	CASSIRDSGELFF
TRBV7-3	TRBD1	TRBJ2-7	.	TGTGCCAGCAGCGTCGACAGGGCCGGCTACGAGCAGTACTTC	CASSVDRAGYEQYF
TRBV18	.	TRBJ1-3	.	TGTGCCAGCTCACCAGCTATCGCGGGCGGGGGAAACACCATATATTTT	CASSPAIAGGGNTIYF
TRBV6-4	TRBD1	TRBJ2-2	once	TGTGCCAGCAGAGGACAGGTCTCCACCGGGGAGCTGTTTTTT	CASRGQVSTGELFF
TRBV25-1	.	TRBJ1-2	.	TGTGCCAGCAGTGAATCCTCGACAGCTAACTATGGCTACACCTTC	CASSESSTANYGYTF
TRBV9	.	TRBJ2-5	.	TGTGCCAGCAGCCCCCGAGGTGCGACCCAGTACTTC	CASSPRGATQYF
TRBV12-3/TRBV12-4	.	TRBJ1-2	.	TGTGCCAGCAGTTTCTCGGACTATGGCTACACCTTC	CASSFSDYGYTF
TRBV18	.	TRBJ2-1	.	TGTGCCAGCTCAGAACGGGAGTTGAATGAGCAGTTCTTC	CASSERELNEQFF
TRBV7-6	TRBD2	TRBJ2-1	.	TGTGCCAGCAGCTTAAGGTGGGAACTAGCGGGAGATGAGCAGTTCTTC	CASSLRWELAGDEQFF